This T cell receptor (beta chain) was obtained from a study of shared clonotypes between healthy human individuals. CD45RO negativity and positive selection for CCR7 defined naive CD8 cells, a population that excluded terminally differentiated effector memory CD45RA+ cells. The CDR3 length is 16 residues. The germline V gene has CDR1 SNHLY and CDR2 FYNNEI. The V and J ends lost 7 bases and 3 bases respectively, with 20 bases between them. Across several immunoSEQ plates, the genomic DNA of each subset was split evenly. Replicate sorted-subset PCRs were loaded with 150 to 250 ng DNA, 30,000 to 35,000 T cell genomes. Method: immunoSEQ multiplex PCR; TCRdb's copy keeps in-frame clones and lacks some. The sample lists over 2 million clones; about 94% were seen once.

Sample: naive CD8+ T cells sorted from blood. The chain has TRBV2 and TRBJ2-3, with D perhaps matching TRBD1 (7 bases). The TCR was taken from a man aged 18 to 29 in good health. The CDR3 region has the DNA TGTGCCAGCATGCCGGAGGGGGCAGGGATGACAGATACGCAGTATTTT. Translating gives CASMPEGAGMTDTQYF.